The clone carrying this TCR beta chain was detected a few times. During active infection, Seattle patients enrolled and were then monitored through disease. Some clones are missing from TCRdb's copy, which holds only in-frame ones; the method was immunoSEQ multiplex PCR. This table holds 450,000 or so clones, roughly 89% found once. With 1 base clipped from V and 14 bases from J, the junction kept 11 bases outside the gene matches. CDR3 length equals 13 residues. Germline CDR1 GTSNPN, CDR2 SVGIG (reference sequence). The data were taken from a study of blood T cell repertoires in COVID-19. As for the study in general: Sites in the United States, Italy and Spain provided acute and convalescent COVID-19 samples. PBMCs, B-cell-depleted T cells, or T cells provided the cDNA or gDNA that made up the material.

The chain uses TRBV30 and TRBJ1-5; 7 nucleotides match TRBD1. The clonotype was recovered from a young man with COVID-19, enrolled during active disease. Sequenced: peripheral blood. CDR3 region: CAWSDRGGHGEHF. The CDR3 coding sequence is TGTGCCTGGAGTGACAGGGGCGGCCACGGTGAGCATTTT. The full variable domain, rest sourced from reference TRBV30 and TRBJ1-5, is SQTIHQWPATLVQPVGSPLSLECTVEGTSNPNLYWYRQAAGRGLQLLFYSVGIGQISSEVPQNLSASRPQDRQFILSSKKLLLSDSGFYLCAWSDRGGHGEHFGDGTRLSIL.